This TCR beta chain was captured in a study of T cell clonotyping in hematopoietic cell transplantation. CDR1 is MDHEN and CDR2 is SYDVKM in the germline V gene. The CDR3 consists of 16 residues. Trimming stripped 7 bases from V and 4 bases from J, with 23 bases between. Specified time point: recipient sample about 28 days before transplant, after cytoreduction. A note on this clone: The antigen is undetermined.

Clones were read by immunoSEQ multiplex PCR, and TCRdb kept only the in-frame ones, dropping some. The sample has about 49,000 clones, more than 75% seen once. Findings and caveats of the study: Recipient TCR diversity dropped after transplant; expanded clonotypes rose from day 30 to 180.

V is TRBV28 and J is TRBJ2-7; tentatively, D is TRBD1 or TRBD2 (6 bases each). This receptor was taken from a man in his sixties with biphenotypic leukemia. Some clones in this sample may be carry-over from other donors' samples. The source was peripheral blood mononuclear cells, collected before stem cell transplant. The CDR3 is CASKLTGAGMRYEQYF. The CDR3 coding sequence is TGTGCCAGCAAACTAACGGGGGCAGGCATGAGGTACGAGCAGTACTTC. Using reference TRBV28 and TRBJ2-7 for the parts outside the CDR3, the full variable domain is DVKVTQSSRYLVKRTGEKVFLECVQDMDHENMFWYRQDPGLGLRLIYFSYDVKMKEKGDIPEGYSVSREKKERFSLILESASTNQTSMYLCASKLTGAGMRYEQYFGPGTRLTVT.